This T cell receptor beta chain was identified during a study of immune cell composition in non-small cell lung cancer. Germline V gives CDR1 MNHNS, CDR2 SASEGT. CDR3 length: 13 residues. The V and J ends lost 7 bases and 2 bases, in that order; junction bases with no gene match: 5. This table comes from immunoSEQ multiplex PCR, and its TCRdb copy is limited to in-frame clones, with some not included. The sample includes thousands of clones, about 80% of them seen just once. The gene calls are TRBV6-1 and TRBJ2-7; 7 bases map to TRBD1. The sequenced sample consisted of lung tumor tissue. The TCR comes from a human donor with non-small cell lung cancer. The CDR3 nucleotides read TGTGCCAGCAACAGGGGAGAGACCTACGAGCAGTACTTC. This gives the protein CASNRGETYEQYF.